The rows below give T cell receptor beta chains drawn from one sample of a study of blood T cell repertoires in COVID-19. This table comes from immunoSEQ multiplex PCR, and its TCRdb copy is limited to in-frame clones, with some not included. This repertoire shows under 300,000 clones, 80% to 85% found once; its top ten account for roughly 3.1%. The sequenced sample was PBMCs or T cells enriched from blood (not recorded which). All receptors come from a man aged 50 to 59 who had recovered from COVID-19. Both conserved end residues are part of each CDR3. D genes are given only for firm matches. Clone size is shown for a subset of rows, as once, few, many or a class of expanded clone.

J gene | clone size | V gene | D gene | CDR3 DNA | CDR3 protein
TRBJ1-5 | . | TRBV19 | TRBD1 | TGTGCCAGTAGTATTTCGACAGGGGGCACCCGGGGGAGCTCCCAGCATTTT | CASSISTGGTRGSSQHF
TRBJ2-7 | . | TRBV5-1 | . | TGCGCCAGCAGCTTAGAGACAGCCTACTACGAGCAGTACTTC | CASSLETAYYEQYF
TRBJ2-2 | . | TRBV5-1 | TRBD1 | TGCGCCAGCAGCTTGTCGGGACAGGGGGTCACCGGGGAGCTGTTTTTT | CASSLSGQGVTGELFF
TRBJ1-2 | . | TRBV5-1 | . | TGCGCCAGCACAGAACAGGGAGACTATGGCTACACCTTC | CASTEQGDYGYTF
TRBJ2-7 | . | TRBV11-1 | . | TGTGCCAGCAGCTTGTGGCGGGGAAAGCAGAAAGAGCAGTACTTC | CASSLWRGKQKEQYF
TRBJ1-1 | . | TRBV19 | . | TGTGCCAGTACTTTCAGTAACACTGAAGCTTTCTTT | CASTFSNTEAFF
TRBJ2-7 | once | TRBV7-9 | . | TGTGCCAGCAGCTTAGTTTCGGGTCTAGCCGGCTACGAGCAGTACTTC | CASSLVSGLAGYEQYF
TRBJ2-5 | . | TRBV9 | . | TGTGCCAGCAGCCCTTCCGGGAATGGAAAGACCCAGTACTTC | CASSPSGNGKTQYF
TRBJ2-1 | once | TRBV5-1 | TRBD2 | TGCGCCAGCAGCTTAACTCTAGCGGGAGTCTCCTACAATGAGCAGTTCTTC | CASSLTLAGVSYNEQFF
TRBJ1-6 | . | TRBV19 | . | TGTGCCAGTAGTATTAACAGTCTATCACCCCTCCACTTT | CASSINSLSPLHF
TRBJ2-1 | . | TRBV3-1/TRBV3-2 | TRBD2 | TGTGCCAGCAGCCAGGGGACGGGGGGGCGTAATGAGCAGTTCTTC | CASSQGTGGRNEQFF
TRBJ2-5 | many | TRBV19 | . | TGTGCCAGTAGTATAGGCGGAGGGTCGGAGACCCAGTACTTC | CASSIGGGSETQYF
TRBJ1-2 | once | TRBV30 | . | TGTGCCTGGGCATCTGACGCGAGGAACGGCTACACCTTC | CAWASDARNGYTF
TRBJ1-3 | . | TRBV3-1/TRBV3-2 | . | TGTGCCAGCAGCCAAGATCGCGGGAGCTCTGGAAACACCATATATTTT | CASSQDRGSSGNTIYF
TRBJ1-2 | . | TRBV20-1 | . | TGCAGTGCTAGTGGCGGGTCTAATGGCTACACCTTC | CSASGGSNGYTF
TRBJ2-5 | . | TRBV9 | . | TGTGCCAGCAGCGTAGCACTATCCCCGGGACAAGAGACCCAGTACTTC | CASSVALSPGQETQYF
TRBJ2-7 | . | TRBV19 | TRBD1 | TGTGCCAGTAGTATATGGGACAGGGGGAGCGAGCAGTACTTC | CASSIWDRGSEQYF
TRBJ2-4 | . | TRBV5-1 | . | TGCGCCAGCAGCTATGGCGACAGTGTCGACATTCAGTACTTC | CASSYGDSVDIQYF
TRBJ1-2 | . | TRBV5-1 | TRBD1 | TGCGCCAGCAGCCCCGGGACAGGGGGACCCTATGGCTACACCTTC | CASSPGTGGPYGYTF
TRBJ2-3 | . | TRBV19 | TRBD2 | TGTGCCACCCGGAGGGCGGGAGAAGTGGGCACAGATACGCAGTATTTT | CATRRAGEVGTDTQYF
TRBJ1-5 | . | TRBV28 | TRBD1 | TGTGCCAGCAGTACGATCGACAGGGCCAATCAGCCCCAGCATTTT | CASSTIDRANQPQHF
TRBJ1-2 | . | TRBV7-9 | . | TGTGCCAGCAGCTTCCAGAACTATGGCTACACCTTC | CASSFQNYGYTF
TRBJ1-6 | . | TRBV10-1 | . | TGCGCCAGCAGTGCAGGAACAGGTTATAATTCACCCCTCCACTTT | CASSAGTGYNSPLHF
TRBJ1-2 | . | TRBV29-1 | TRBD1 | TGCAGCGTTGTGGGGACAGTCTATGGCTACACCTTC | CSVVGTVYGYTF